The following is a T cell receptor beta chain sequence with its context. Germline V CDR1 and CDR2: SGHRS, YFSETQ. The CDR3 runs 15 residues. J gave up 1 base and V 6 bases, and 8 bases lay outside the gene matches. This sample stems from a study of blood T cell repertoires in COVID-19. Method: immunoSEQ multiplex PCR; TCRdb's copy keeps in-frame clones and lacks some. The sample has fewer than 250,000 clones; 80% to 90% are singletons. The chain links TRBV5-1 to TRBJ1-1; 8 bases are shared with TRBD1. The TCR was taken from a woman aged 50 to 65 with acute or convalescent COVID-19. Material: peripheral blood. CDR3 residues: CASTPRTGKNTEAFF. The CDR3 DNA reads as TGCGCCAGCACACCAAGGACAGGGAAGAACACTGAAGCTTTCTTT.